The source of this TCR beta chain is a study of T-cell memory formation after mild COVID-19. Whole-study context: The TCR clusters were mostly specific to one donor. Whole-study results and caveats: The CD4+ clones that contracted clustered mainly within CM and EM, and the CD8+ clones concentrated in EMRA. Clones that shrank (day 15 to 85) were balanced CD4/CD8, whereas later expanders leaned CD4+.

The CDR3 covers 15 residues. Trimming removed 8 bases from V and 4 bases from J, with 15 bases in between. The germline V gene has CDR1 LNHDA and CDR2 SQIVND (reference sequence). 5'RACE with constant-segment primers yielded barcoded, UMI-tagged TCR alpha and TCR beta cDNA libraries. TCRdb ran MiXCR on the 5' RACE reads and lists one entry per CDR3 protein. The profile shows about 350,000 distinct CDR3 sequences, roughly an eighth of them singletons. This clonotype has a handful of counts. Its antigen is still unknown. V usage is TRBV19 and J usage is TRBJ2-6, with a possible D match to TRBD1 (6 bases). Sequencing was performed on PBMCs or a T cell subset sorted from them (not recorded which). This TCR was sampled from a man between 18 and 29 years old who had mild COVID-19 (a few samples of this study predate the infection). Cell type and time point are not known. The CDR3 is CASFEQGSGANVLTF. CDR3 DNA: TGTGCCAGTTTCGAACAGGGCTCCGGGGCCAACGTCCTGACTTTC.